This T cell receptor beta chain is from a study of cytomegalovirus exposure and HLA in healthy donors. The study, taken as a whole, reports: Rare TCR sequences predominated, though certain public TCRs were found in many donors. Published work reported that the classifier diagnosed cytomegalovirus status with high specificity and sensitivity. Researchers catalogued about 150 TCR beta chains as cytomegalovirus-associated.

Trimming cost V 2 bases and J 0 bases, with 8 bases left between them. There are 14 residues in the CDR3. Germline CDR1 LNHDA, CDR2 SQIVND (reference sequence). Details on this clone: The antigen remains unidentified.

The donors belonged to the approximately 120-subject validation cohort, separate from the 666-subject first cohort. Profiling relied on immunoSEQ multiplex PCR, and the TCRdb table lists in-frame clones only, not all of them. The table lists some 270,000 clones, 65% to 90% of them singletons. The gene calls are TRBV19 and TRBJ2-7; maybe TRBD1 (6 bases). Sample: PBMCs. The TCR was taken from a woman younger than 35 in good health and CMV-seronegative. The CDR3 region has the DNA TGTGCCAGTAGTATAAGACAGGACTCCTACGAGCAGTACTTC. It translates to CASSIRQDSYEQYF.